This entry is about one TCR beta chain. The antigen remains undetermined. The PCR contained 60 Vbeta and 13 Jbeta primers. Assay: immunoSEQ multiplex PCR; the TCRdb copy retains only in-frame clones and omits some. The data contain 240,000 or so clones, 70% to 90% of them singletons. There are 19 residues in the CDR3. CDR1 MGHRA and CDR2 YSYEKL come from the germline V gene. Deletions cut 1 base from V and 0 bases from J, with 21 bases between. This sample was taken from a study of cytomegalovirus exposure and HLA in healthy donors. Study-wide results and caveats: Some TCR beta chains (more than 150 of them) were listed as cytomegalovirus-associated. Roughly uniform sequencing depth across donors was assumed, possibly incorrectly.

V and J are TRBV4-1 and TRBJ1-1, with a weak D call TRBD1 (5 bases). The source material was PBMCs. The receptor comes from a woman aged 55-69 years in good health and CMV-seropositive. CDR3 nucleotides: TGCGCCAGCAGCCAAGTTTTCGCCACGAGGCGGGGGATGAACACTGAAGCTTTCTTT. This encodes CASSQVFATRRGMNTEAFF.